This T cell receptor (beta chain) was identified in a study of OX40 agonist ivuxolimab in advanced cancers. Study at large: Cancers in dose escalation were hepatocellular, melanoma, renal cell and head and neck.

No patient had autoimmune disease or received systemic immunosuppression. V gave up 5 bases and J gave up 12 bases; unmatched junction bases: 9. The CDR3 runs to 13 residues. The V gene's germline CDR1 is SGHVS and CDR2 FNYEAQ. Some clones are missing from TCRdb's copy, which holds only in-frame ones; the method was immunoSEQ multiplex PCR. The profile shows tens of thousands of clones, approximately 90% of them singletons. The starting material was CD4+ or CD8+ T cells sorted from blood, obtained in a trial of the OX40 agonist ivuxolimab. The chain joins TRBV7-6 to TRBJ2-1; 8 bases are shared with TRBD1. The clonotype was recovered from an adult with an advanced solid tumor such as melanoma, head and neck, liver or kidney cancer. CDR3 sequence: CASSAQGVEGQFF. The CDR3 DNA follows: TGTGCCAGCAGCGCACAGGGGGTTGAGGGGCAGTTCTTC.